The 24 T cell receptor beta chains given below trace back to one sample, sequenced in a study of blood T cell repertoires in COVID-19. Only in-frame clones appear in the TCRdb table, and some are missing; sequencing was by immunoSEQ multiplex PCR. The sample has around 300,000 clones; approximately 90% are singletons. Material: peripheral blood. The receptor source for this set is a young woman with active or convalescent COVID-19.

J is TRBJ1-6 and V is TRBV27; D uncertain. V shed 6 bases and J shed 9 bases, with 9 bases lying between them. The CDR3 totals 12 residues. Germline V gene data show CDR1 as MNHEY and CDR2 as SMNVEV (reference sequence). The CDR3 protein is CASSLVASPLHF. The CDR3 nucleotides are TGTGCCAGCAGCTTGGTGGCTTCACCCCTCCACTTT.

The chain links TRBV6-5 to TRBJ2-7, with 11 nucleotides matching TRBD2. In germline, CDR1 is MNHEY, CDR2 SVGAGI. The CDR3 totals 16 residues. V lost 4 bases to trimming and J lost 0 bases; unmatched junction nucleotides: 5. This chain's CDR3 is CASSSHSGGASYEQYF. The CDR3 DNA reads as TGTGCCAGCAGTTCCCATAGCGGGGGGGCCTCCTACGAGCAGTACTTC.

V usage is TRBV5-4 and J usage is TRBJ2-3, with D uncertain. The V gene lost 4 bases and the J gene lost 2 bases, with 11 bases spanning the gap. The CDR3 is made up of 14 amino acids. The germline V gene has CDR1 SGHNT and CDR2 YYREEE (reference sequence). The CDR3 nucleotides read TGTGCCAGCAGCGCTTTGGCGGCCACAGATACGCAGTATTTT. Translation gives CASSALAATDTQYF.

With regard to this clone: One end of the junction fails to match germline, which may point to a read error. The chain links TRBV7-3 to TRBJ2-1; 7 bases line up with TRBD1. Germline V gives CDR1 SGHTA, CDR2 FQGTGA. The CDR3 covers 14 residues. The CDR3 is CASSLRDRNNEQLF. The CDR3 nucleotides read TGTGCCAGCAGCTTAAGGGACAGAAACAATGAGCAGCTCTTC.

The V gene is TRBV30, the J gene TRBJ2-2, with a weak D call TRBD1 (5 bases). The germline gives CDR1 GTSNPN, CDR2 SVGIG (reference sequence). This CDR3 region has 12 residues. Trimming stripped 8 bases from V and 8 bases from J, with 15 bases between. CDR3 in amino acids: CAGQGQRGELFF. The CDR3 DNA reads TGTGCCGGACAAGGACAAAGGGGGGAGCTGTTTTTT.

This chain links TRBV30 with TRBJ2-3; the D gene is possibly TRBD1 (6 bases). Germline assignment: CDR1 GTSNPN and CDR2 SVGIG (reference sequence). The CDR3 extends over 14 amino acids. With 2 bases removed from V and 6 bases from J, the gap between germline ends came to 15 bases. CDR3 loop: CAWSSTGLRDTQYF. CDR3 in DNA: TGTGCCTGGAGTTCGACAGGATTACGGGATACGCAGTATTTT.

The rearrangement joins TRBV28 to TRBJ2-1; D possibly corresponds to TRBD2 (7 bases). This CDR3 region has 14 residues. CDR1 is MDHEN and CDR2 is SYDVKM in the germline V gene. V was shortened by 4 bases and J by 6 bases, with 13 bases between the two germline ends. The DNA of the CDR3 is TGTGCCAGCAGTTCCCCCGGGGGGCCCAATGAGCAGTTCTTC. Protein sequence: CASSSPGGPNEQFF.

The genes are TRBV30 and TRBJ1-5; 7 nucleotides align to TRBD1. CDR3 length: 12 residues. Losses at the gene ends were 6 bases for V and 6 bases for J; bases not matched to a gene: 5. The germline V gene has CDR1 GTSNPN and CDR2 SVGIG (reference sequence). Here the CDR3 DNA reads TGTGCCTGTGGGGCAGGGGGTCAGCCCCAGCATTTT. Protein: CACGAGGQPQHF.

The chain is built from TRBV5-4 and TRBJ1-1; D gene uncertain. V shed 2 bases and J shed 0 bases, with 8 bases lying between them. Germline V gives CDR1 SGHNT, CDR2 YYREEE (reference sequence). The CDR3 spans 14 residues. The CDR3 sequence is CASSFYEMNTEAFF. The CDR3 nucleotides read TGTGCCAGCAGCTTTTATGAGATGAACACTGAAGCTTTCTTT. Variable domain in full (rest from reference TRBV5-4 and TRBJ1-1): ETGVTQSPTHLIKTRGQQVTLRCSSQSGHNTVSWYQQALGQGPQFIFQYYREEENGRGNFPPRFSGLQFPNYSSELNVNALELDDSALYLCASSFYEMNTEAFFGQGTRLTVV.

This clone was found a few times. The chain couples TRBV10-3 to TRBJ1-5, with D unclear. Germline CDR1 and CDR2: ENHRY and SYGVKD. The CDR3 runs 12 residues. V gave up 5 bases and J gave up 1 base, with 3 bases separating them. This CDR3 is CAISPSNQPQHF. The CDR3 DNA sequence: TGTGCCATCAGTCCGAGCAATCAGCCCCAGCATTTT.

The gene calls are TRBV28 and TRBJ2-7, with a weak D call TRBD1 (5 bases). This CDR3 region has 13 residues. V was shortened by 7 bases and J by 6 bases, with 16 bases between the two germline ends. Per the germline V gene, CDR1 is MDHEN and CDR2 is SYDVKM. The CDR3, as DNA: TGTGCCAGCAAAAGGGGCCCGCCAGGCGAGCAGTACTTC. This sequence encodes CASKRGPPGEQYF. The variable domain in full, with the rest retrieved from reference TRBV28 and TRBJ2-7, is DVKVTQSSRYLVKRTGEKVFLECVQDMDHENMFWYRQDPGLGLRLIYFSYDVKMKEKGDIPEGYSVSREKKERFSLILESASTNQTSMYLCASKRGPPGEQYFGPGTRLTVT.

The rearrangement uses TRBV10-3 and TRBJ1-2, with 9 bases matching TRBD1. This CDR3 is built from 16 residues. Germline lookup yields CDR1 ENHRY and CDR2 SYGVKD. J gave up 5 bases and V 0 bases, and 7 bases lay outside the gene matches. The CDR3 loop is CAISESTPDRGYGYTF. CDR3 sequence (DNA): TGTGCCATCAGTGAGTCGACTCCGGACAGGGGATATGGCTACACCTTC.

V and J are TRBV30 and TRBJ1-2; 11 nucleotides agree with TRBD1. After removal of 3 bases from V and 2 bases from J, the junction contained 11 bases not matched to a gene. This CDR3 spans 17 amino acids. Germline V CDR1 and CDR2: GTSNPN, SVGIG (reference sequence). CDR3 protein: CAWRIGEWTGGNYGYTF. In nucleotides, the CDR3 is TGTGCCTGGAGGATTGGGGAATGGACAGGGGGCAACTATGGCTACACCTTC.

This clone was detected a few times. This sequence joins TRBV12-3 or TRBV12-4 and TRBJ2-7, with D unclear. Trimming took off 10 bases at V and 3 bases at J, with 7 bases between the two ends. The CDR3 is 10 amino acids. The CDR3 spells CATPGYEQYF. The DNA of the CDR3 is TGTGCCACCCCGGGCTACGAGCAGTACTTC.

V is TRBV30 and J is TRBJ1-5; possibly TRBD1 for D (5 bases). CDR3 size: 15 residues. V was pared by 0 bases and J by 4 bases, with 13 bases between. Germline V CDR1 and CDR2: GTSNPN, SVGIG (reference sequence). The CDR3 region has the DNA TGTGCCTGGAGTGTACCGGGGGTATGGAATCAGCCCCAGCATTTT. This sequence encodes CAWSVPGVWNQPQHF.

The V and J genes are TRBV6-4 and TRBJ2-2, with 7 bases matching TRBD1. With V trimmed by 6 bases and J by 1 base, 11 bases remained unmatched. The germline V gene has CDR1 MRHNA and CDR2 SNTAGT. The CDR3 consists of 17 residues. The CDR3 nucleotides read TGTGCCAGCAGCCCACCCCCGGACAGGAGGAACACCGGGGAGCTGTTTTTT. It translates to CASSPPPDRRNTGELFF.

The V gene is TRBV13, the J gene TRBJ2-1; D uncertain. Trimming took 0 bases from V and 6 from J, leaving 9 bases between them. The CDR3 has 14 residues. Germline V lookup: CDR1 PRHDT, CDR2 FYEKMQ (reference sequence). This CDR3 reads CASSLGLGGNEQFF. CDR3 in DNA: TGTGCCAGCAGCTTAGGCCTCGGTGGCAATGAGCAGTTCTTC.

The CDR3 region is CASRSGGPAGYTF. In nucleotides, the CDR3 is TGTGCCAGCAGGTCAGGGGGCCCGGCTGGCTACACCTTC. This sequence joins TRBV7-9 and TRBJ1-2, with TRBD1 matching over 8 bases. The CDR3 length is 13 residues. V dropped 6 bases and J dropped 7; count of bases not matched to a gene: 7. Germline CDR1 is SEHNR and CDR2 is FQNEAQ (reference sequence).

This rearrangement joins TRBV10-3 to TRBJ2-7; TRBD2 agrees at 8 bases. Germline CDR1 reads ENHRY; CDR2 reads SYGVKD. The CDR3 runs 16 residues. V shed 0 bases, J shed 5 bases, and the junction held 9 bases outside the gene matches. The CDR3 DNA is TGTGCCATCAGTGAGTCCGTGAGAACGGGGGGGAACGAGCAGTACTTC. Amino acid sequence: CAISESVRTGGNEQYF.

The chain is built from TRBV7-9 and TRBJ2-3; D is uncertain. Trimming took 11 bases from V and 4 from J, leaving 16 bases between them. The germline V gene has CDR1 SEHNR and CDR2 FQNEAQ (reference sequence). This CDR3 spans 13 amino acids. CDR3 sequence: CAADRIRADTQYF. The DNA of the CDR3 is TGTGCCGCAGACCGTATCCGGGCAGATACGCAGTATTTT. Full variable domain (missing parts from reference TRBV7-9 and TRBJ2-3): DTGVSQNPRHKITKRGQNVTFRCDPISEHNRLYWYRQTLGQGPEFLTYFQNEAQLEKSRLLSDRFSAERPKGSFSTLEIQRTEQGDSAMYLCAADRIRADTQYFGPGTRLTVL.

The V gene is TRBV3-1 (or the pseudogene TRBV3-2), the J gene TRBJ2-1; a possible D gene is TRBD2 (5 bases). The CDR3 spans 17 residues. The germline V gene has CDR1 LGHDT and CDR2 YNNKEL (reference sequence). Trimming pared 1 base from V and 1 base from J, leaving 14 bases between. In DNA form, the CDR3 reads TGTGCCAGCAGCCAAGCCGAGCGGCCCCTATCCTACAATGAGCAGTTCTTC. This encodes CASSQAERPLSYNEQFF.

This chain uses TRBV11-2 with TRBJ1-3, with a possible D match to TRBD1 (6 bases). The germline V and J ends were trimmed by 6 bases and 4 bases, with 16 bases remaining between them. This CDR3 contains 15 residues. Germline V gene data show CDR1 as SGHAT and CDR2 as FQNNGV. CDR3 bases: TGTGCCAGCAGACCGTATGGGGGCGCGGGAAACACCATATATTTT. It specifies CASRPYGGAGNTIYF.

This clone was recorded once. The chain combines TRBV9 with TRBJ2-2; 10 positions agree with TRBD2. The germline V gene encodes CDR1 SGDLS and CDR2 YYNGEE. The length of the CDR3 is 16 residues. Trimming took 4 bases from V and 1 from J; bases not matched to a gene: 4. CDR3 loop: CASSITSGVNTGELFF. CDR3 DNA sequence: TGTGCCAGCAGCATAACTAGCGGGGTGAACACCGGGGAGCTGTTTTTT.

This clone was counted only a few times. The chain is built from TRBV4-3 and TRBJ1-2; TRBD1 might be the D (5 bases). The V end lost 0 bases, the J end lost 11 bases, and 13 bases lay between the germline ends. Germline V gene data show CDR1 as LGHNA and CDR2 as YSLEER. CDR3 length: 13 residues. This CDR3 is CASSQDQRGWYTF. The CDR3 DNA reads as TGCGCCAGCAGCCAAGATCAGCGGGGGTGGTACACCTTC.